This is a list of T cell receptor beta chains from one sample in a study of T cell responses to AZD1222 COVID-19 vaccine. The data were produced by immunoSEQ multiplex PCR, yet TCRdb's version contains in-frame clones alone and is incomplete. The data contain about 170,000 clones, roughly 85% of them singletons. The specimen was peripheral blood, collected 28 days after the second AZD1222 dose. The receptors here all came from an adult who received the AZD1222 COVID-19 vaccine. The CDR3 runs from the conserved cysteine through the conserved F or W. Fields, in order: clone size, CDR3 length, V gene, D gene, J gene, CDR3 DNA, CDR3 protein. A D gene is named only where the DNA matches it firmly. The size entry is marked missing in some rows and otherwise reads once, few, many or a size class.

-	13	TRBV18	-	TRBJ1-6	TGTGCCAGCTCACCAGGGACCGGCTCACCCCTCCACTTT	CASSPGTGSPLHF
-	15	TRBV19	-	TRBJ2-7	TGTGCCAGTAGTATAAACGAAGGTGGGGCCCACGAGCAGTACTTC	CASSINEGGAHEQYF
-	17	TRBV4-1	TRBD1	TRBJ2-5	TGCGCCAGCAGCCAAGTTCTAGGGGGCGCAGGCCAAGAGACCCAGTACTTC	CASSQVLGGAGQETQYF
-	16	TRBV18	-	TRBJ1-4	TGTGCCAGCTCACCAATTATGTTTCAGGATAATGAAAAACTGTTTTTT	CASSPIMFQDNEKLFF
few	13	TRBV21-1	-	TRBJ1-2	TGTGCCGGAACAGGGGGCGCGGGCTATGGCTACACCTTC	CAGTGGAGYGYTF
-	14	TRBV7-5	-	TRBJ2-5	TGTGTCAGAAGCTTACGGTCAGCCCCGGAGACCCAGTACTTC	CVRSLRSAPETQYF
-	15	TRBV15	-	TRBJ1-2	TGTGCCACCAGCAGAGCCTTACAGGGCATGTATGGCTACACCTTC	CATSRALQGMYGYTF
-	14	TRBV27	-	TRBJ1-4	TGTGCCAGCAGTTTTTCCTCGACCGGCGAAAAACTGTTTTTT	CASSFSSTGEKLFF
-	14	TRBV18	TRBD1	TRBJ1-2	TGTGCCAGCTCACCACCCCGGGACAGGGCTTTCTACACCTTC	CASSPPRDRAFYTF
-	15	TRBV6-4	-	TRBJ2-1	TGTGCCAGCAGTCTACGAGCCTCGGCGGAGGATGAGCAGTTCTTC	CASSLRASAEDEQFF
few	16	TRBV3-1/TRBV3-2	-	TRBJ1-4	TGTGCCAGCAGCCAGCCCACGGGACCTTTGAATGAAAAACTGTTTTTT	CASSQPTGPLNEKLFF
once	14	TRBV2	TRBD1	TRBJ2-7	TGTGCCAGCAGGGAGGACAGGGGGCCCGACGAGCAGTACTTC	CASREDRGPDEQYF
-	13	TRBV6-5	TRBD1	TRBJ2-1	TGTGCCAGCAGTCAGGGACAGTACAATGAGCAGTTCTTC	CASSQGQYNEQFF
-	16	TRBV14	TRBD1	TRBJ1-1	TGTGCCAGCAGCCACCTTTCTAGGGGGCAGGGTACTGAAGCTTTCTTT	CASSHLSRGQGTEAFF
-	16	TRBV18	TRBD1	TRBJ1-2	TGTGCCAGCTCACCACCCCCCCCGGACAGGGTTCATGGCTACACCTTC	CASSPPPPDRVHGYTF
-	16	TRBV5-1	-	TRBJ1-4	TGCGCCAGCAGCTGGAGGGACGGCACAACTAATGAAAAACTGTTTTTT	CASSWRDGTTNEKLFF
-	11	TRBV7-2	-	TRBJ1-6	TGTGCCAGCAGCTTCGCTTCACCCCTCCACTTT	CASSFASPLHF
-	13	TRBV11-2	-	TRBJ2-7	TGTGCCAGCAGCTTAGAAGGCGGGTCCGAGCAGTACTTC	CASSLEGGSEQYF
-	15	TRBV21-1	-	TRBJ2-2	TGTGCCAGCAGTACAGGGGCGTTGGACACCGGGGAGCTGTTTTTT	CASSTGALDTGELFF
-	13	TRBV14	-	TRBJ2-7	TGTGCCAGCAGCCAAGATCCCGGCTACGAGCAGTACTTC	CASSQDPGYEQYF
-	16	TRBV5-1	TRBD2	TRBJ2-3	TGCGCCAGCAGCTTGTTCCCAAGCGGGGGCACAGATACGCAGTATTTT	CASSLFPSGGTDTQYF
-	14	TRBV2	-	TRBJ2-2	TGTGCCAGCAGGAAAGGAGCGAACACCGGGGAGCTGTTTTTT	CASRKGANTGELFF
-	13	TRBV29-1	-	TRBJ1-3	TGCAGCGGCGACAGGAGCTCTGGAAACACCATATATTTT	CSGDRSSGNTIYF
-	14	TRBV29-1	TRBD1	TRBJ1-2	TGCAGCGTTTCCCCTGGGGGACAGGGCTATGGCTACACCTTC	CSVSPGGQGYGYTF
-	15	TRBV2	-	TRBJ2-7	TGTGCCAGCAGTTCTTCCGGGACCTACGGGAACGAGCAGTACTTC	CASSSSGTYGNEQYF
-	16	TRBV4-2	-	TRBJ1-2	TGTGCCAGCAGCCAAGACCCTAGCGGGAGGAACTATGGCTACACCTTC	CASSQDPSGRNYGYTF
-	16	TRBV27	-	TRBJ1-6	TGTGCCAGCAGCGTTGGACGAATATCCTATAATTCACCCCTCCACTTT	CASSVGRISYNSPLHF
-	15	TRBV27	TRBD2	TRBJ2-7	TGTGCCAGCAGTTCCCCCGAGGGAGGGAAACACGAGCAGTACTTC	CASSSPEGGKHEQYF
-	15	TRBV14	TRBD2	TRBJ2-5	TGTGCCAGCAGCCAGTCAGCGGGGGGGCAGGAGACCCAGTACTTC	CASSQSAGGQETQYF
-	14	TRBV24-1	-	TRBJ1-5	TGTGCCACCAGGGGTAGTAGGGGCAATCAGCCCCAGCATTTT	CATRGSRGNQPQHF
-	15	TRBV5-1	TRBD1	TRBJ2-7	TGCGCCAGCAGCGCTACGGGACAGGGGGTTTACGAGCAGTACTTC	CASSATGQGVYEQYF
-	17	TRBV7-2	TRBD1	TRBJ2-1	TGTGCCAGCAGCTTAGTCGTGTTCGGACAGGGCAACAATGAGCAGTTCTTC	CASSLVVFGQGNNEQFF
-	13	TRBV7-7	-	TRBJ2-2	TGTGCCAGCAGCTTAGATTGGGGCGGGGAGCTGTTTTTT	CASSLDWGGELFF
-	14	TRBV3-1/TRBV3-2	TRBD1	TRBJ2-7	TGTGCCAGCATCCGTGGACAGGGCTCCTACGAGCAGTACTTC	CASIRGQGSYEQYF
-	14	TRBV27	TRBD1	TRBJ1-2	TGTGCCAGCAGTCCAGGGACAGCCGGCTATGGCTACACCTTC	CASSPGTAGYGYTF
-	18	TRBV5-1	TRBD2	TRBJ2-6	TGCGCCAGCAGCTTGGAAGGACTAGCGGGGGCAGGGGCCAACGTCCTGACTTTC	CASSLEGLAGAGANVLTF
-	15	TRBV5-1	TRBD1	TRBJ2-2	TGCGCCAGCAGCTTGCAAATACAGGGGAATGGGGAGCTGTTTTTT	CASSLQIQGNGELFF
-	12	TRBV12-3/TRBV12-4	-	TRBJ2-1	TGTGCCAGCAGTTCTGGGTTGAATGAGCAGTTCTTC	CASSSGLNEQFF
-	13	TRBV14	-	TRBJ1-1	TGTGCCAGCAGCCAACATCGGGCCGGTGAAGCTTTCTTT	CASSQHRAGEAFF
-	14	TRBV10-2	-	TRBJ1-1	TGCGCCAGCAGTGGGTCCGGGATAAGCACTGAAGCTTTCTTT	CASSGSGISTEAFF
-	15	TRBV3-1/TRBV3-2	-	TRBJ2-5	TGTGCCAGCAGCCAACGGCGGGTCGAACGAGAGACCCAGTACTTC	CASSQRRVERETQYF
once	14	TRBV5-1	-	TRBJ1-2	TGCGCCAGCAGCCGGATACAGGGAGGATATGGCTACACCTTC	CASSRIQGGYGYTF
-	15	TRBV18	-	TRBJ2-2	TGTGCCAGCTCATCGAGCGGGCTTAACACCGGGGAGCTGTTTTTT	CASSSSGLNTGELFF
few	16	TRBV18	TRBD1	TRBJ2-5	TGTGCCAGCTCACCCTGGGACAGAGATGGAGCAGAGACCCAGTACTTC	CASSPWDRDGAETQYF
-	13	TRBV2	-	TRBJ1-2	TGTGCCAGTGCCATTGGAGGCACGGGCGGCTACACCTTC	CASAIGGTGGYTF
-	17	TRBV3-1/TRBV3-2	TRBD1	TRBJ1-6	TGTGCCAGCAGCCATCCCCAGGGGGGAACACTTAATTCACCCCTCCACTTT	CASSHPQGGTLNSPLHF
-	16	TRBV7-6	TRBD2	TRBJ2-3	TGTGCCAGCAGCTCTCAGCGGGGGCGTAGCACAGATACGCAGTATTTT	CASSSQRGRSTDTQYF
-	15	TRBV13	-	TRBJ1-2	TGTGCCAGCAGCCTAACCCGCAACACTAACTATGGCTACACCTTC	CASSLTRNTNYGYTF
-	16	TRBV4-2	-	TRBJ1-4	TGTGCCAGCAGCCTTGGTGGAGGGACTGGAAATGAAAAACTGTTTTTT	CASSLGGGTGNEKLFF
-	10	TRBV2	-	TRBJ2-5	TGTGCCAGCAGCCGCCAGACCCAGTACTTC	CASSRQTQYF
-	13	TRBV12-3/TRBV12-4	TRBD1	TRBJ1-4	TGTGCCAGCAGGCCGGGACAGTATGAAAAACTGTTTTTT	CASRPGQYEKLFF